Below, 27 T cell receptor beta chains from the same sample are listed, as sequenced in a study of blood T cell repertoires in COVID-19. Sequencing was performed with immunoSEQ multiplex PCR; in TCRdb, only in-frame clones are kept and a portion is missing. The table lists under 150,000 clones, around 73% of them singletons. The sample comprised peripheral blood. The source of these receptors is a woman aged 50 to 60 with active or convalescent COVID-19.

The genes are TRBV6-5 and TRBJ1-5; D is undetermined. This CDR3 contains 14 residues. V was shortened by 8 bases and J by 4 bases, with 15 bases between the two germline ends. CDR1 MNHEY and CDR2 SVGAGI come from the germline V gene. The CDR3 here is CASYRPPLNQPQHF. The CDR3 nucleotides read TGTGCCAGCTACAGACCCCCTTTAAATCAGCCCCAGCATTTT.

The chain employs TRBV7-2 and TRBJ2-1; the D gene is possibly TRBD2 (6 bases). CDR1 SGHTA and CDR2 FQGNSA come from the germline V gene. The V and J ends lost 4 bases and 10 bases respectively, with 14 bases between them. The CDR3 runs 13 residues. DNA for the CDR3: TGTGCCAGCAGCTCCCAGGAGGGTGGCGAGCAGTTCTTC. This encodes CASSSQEGGEQFF.

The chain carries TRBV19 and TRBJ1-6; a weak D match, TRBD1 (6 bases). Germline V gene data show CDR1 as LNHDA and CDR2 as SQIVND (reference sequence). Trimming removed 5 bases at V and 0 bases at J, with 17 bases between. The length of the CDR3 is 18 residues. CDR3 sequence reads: CASSPIGTFSSYNSPLHF. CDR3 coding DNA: TGTGCCAGTAGTCCCATAGGGACATTTAGCTCCTATAATTCACCCCTCCACTTT.

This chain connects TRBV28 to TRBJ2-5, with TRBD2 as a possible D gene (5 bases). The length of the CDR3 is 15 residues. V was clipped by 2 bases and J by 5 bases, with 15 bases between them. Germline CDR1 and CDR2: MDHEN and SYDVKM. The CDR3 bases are TGTGCCAGCAGTTTAAGGGTTGTAGGGAGCGAGACCCAGTACTTC. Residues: CASSLRVVGSETQYF.

CDR3 in amino acids: CASTDRVNEKLFF. In nucleotides, the CDR3 is TGTGCCAGCACGGACAGGGTGAATGAAAAACTGTTTTTT. The V call is TRBV3-1 (or the pseudogene TRBV3-2), the J call TRBJ1-4, with 8 bases fitting TRBD1. The V gene end was trimmed by 7 bases and the J gene end by 5 bases; junction bases not matched to a gene: 3. The CDR3 sequence is 13 residues long. Looked up from germline, CDR1 is LGHDT and CDR2 is YNNKEL (reference sequence).

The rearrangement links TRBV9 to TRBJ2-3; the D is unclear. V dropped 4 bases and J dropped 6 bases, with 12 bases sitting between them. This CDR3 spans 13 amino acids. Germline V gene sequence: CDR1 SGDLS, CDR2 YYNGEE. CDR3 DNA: TGTGCCAGCAGCCTGATCCTCGGGGATACGCAGTATTTT. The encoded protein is CASSLILGDTQYF.

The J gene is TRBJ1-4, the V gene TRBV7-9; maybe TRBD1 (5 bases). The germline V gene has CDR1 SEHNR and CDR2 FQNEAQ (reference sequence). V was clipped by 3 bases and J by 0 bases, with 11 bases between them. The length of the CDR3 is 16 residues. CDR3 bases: TGTGCCAGCAGCTTCCGACAGCCTGCAACTAATGAAAAACTGTTTTTT. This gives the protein CASSFRQPATNEKLFF.

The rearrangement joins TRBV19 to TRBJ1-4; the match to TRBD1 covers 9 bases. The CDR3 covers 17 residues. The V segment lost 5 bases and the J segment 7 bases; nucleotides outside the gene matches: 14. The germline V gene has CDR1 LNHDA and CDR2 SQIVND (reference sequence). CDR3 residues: CASSAPGTGISGEKLFF. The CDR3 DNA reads TGTGCCAGTAGTGCACCCGGGACAGGGATTTCCGGTGAAAAACTGTTTTTT. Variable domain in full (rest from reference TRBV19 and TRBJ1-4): DGGITQSPKYLFRKEGQNVTLSCEQNLNHDAMYWYRQDPGQGLRLIYYSQIVNDFQKGDIAEGYSVSREKKESFPLTVTSAQKNPTAFYLCASSAPGTGISGEKLFFGSGTQLSVL.

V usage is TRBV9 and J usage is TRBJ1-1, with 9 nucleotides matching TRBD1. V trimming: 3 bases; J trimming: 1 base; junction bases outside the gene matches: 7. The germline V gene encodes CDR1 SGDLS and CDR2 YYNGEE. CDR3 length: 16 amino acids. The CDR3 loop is CASSGRTGGPNTEAFF. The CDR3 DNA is TGTGCCAGCAGCGGCCGCACAGGGGGCCCGAACACTGAAGCTTTCTTT.

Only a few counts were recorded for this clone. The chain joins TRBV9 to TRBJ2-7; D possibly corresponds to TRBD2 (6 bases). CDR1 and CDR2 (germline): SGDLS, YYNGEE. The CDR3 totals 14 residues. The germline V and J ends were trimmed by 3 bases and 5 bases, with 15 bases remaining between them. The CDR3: CASSARWEANEQYF. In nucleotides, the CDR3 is TGTGCCAGCAGCGCCCGGTGGGAGGCTAACGAGCAGTACTTC.

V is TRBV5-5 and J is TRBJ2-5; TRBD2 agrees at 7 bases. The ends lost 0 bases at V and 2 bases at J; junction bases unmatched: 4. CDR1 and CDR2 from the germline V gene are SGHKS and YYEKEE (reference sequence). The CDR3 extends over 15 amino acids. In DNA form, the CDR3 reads TGTGCCAGCAGCTTGGGCGGGGGACCACAAGAGACCCAGTACTTC. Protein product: CASSLGGGPQETQYF. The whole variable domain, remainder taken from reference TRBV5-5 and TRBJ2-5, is DAGVTQSPTHLIKTRGQQVTLRCSPISGHKSVSWYQQVLGQGPQFIFQYYEKEERGRGNFPDRFSARQFPNYSSELNVNALLLGDSALYLCASSLGGGPQETQYFGPGTRLLVL.

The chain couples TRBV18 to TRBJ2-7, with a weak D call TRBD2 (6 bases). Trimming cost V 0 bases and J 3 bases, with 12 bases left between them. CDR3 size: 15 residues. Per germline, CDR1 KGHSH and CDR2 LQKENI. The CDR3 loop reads CASSPPVGGSYEQYF. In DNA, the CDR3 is TGTGCCAGCTCACCACCCGTCGGGGGAAGCTACGAGCAGTACTTC.

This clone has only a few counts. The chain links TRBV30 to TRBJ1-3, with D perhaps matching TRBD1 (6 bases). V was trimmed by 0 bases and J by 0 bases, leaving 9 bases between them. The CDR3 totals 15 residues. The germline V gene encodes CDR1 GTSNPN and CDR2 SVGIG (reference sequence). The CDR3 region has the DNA TGTGCCTGGAGTGTACAGGGAGTCTCTGGAAACACCATATATTTT. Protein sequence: CAWSVQGVSGNTIYF.

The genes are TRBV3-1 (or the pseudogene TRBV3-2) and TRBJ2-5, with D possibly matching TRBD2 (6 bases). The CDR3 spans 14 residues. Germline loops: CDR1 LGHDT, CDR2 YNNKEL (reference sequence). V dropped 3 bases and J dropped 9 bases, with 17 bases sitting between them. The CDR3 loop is CASSHGKASGAQYF. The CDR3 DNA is TGTGCCAGCAGCCATGGCAAGGCCTCGGGGGCCCAGTACTTC.

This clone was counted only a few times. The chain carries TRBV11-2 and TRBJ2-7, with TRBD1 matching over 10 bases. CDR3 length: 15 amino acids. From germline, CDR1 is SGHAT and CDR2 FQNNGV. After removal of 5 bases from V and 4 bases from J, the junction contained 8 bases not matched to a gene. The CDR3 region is CASSLSGTGVYEQYF. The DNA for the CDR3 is TGTGCCAGCAGCCTATCCGGGACAGGGGTGTACGAGCAGTACTTC.

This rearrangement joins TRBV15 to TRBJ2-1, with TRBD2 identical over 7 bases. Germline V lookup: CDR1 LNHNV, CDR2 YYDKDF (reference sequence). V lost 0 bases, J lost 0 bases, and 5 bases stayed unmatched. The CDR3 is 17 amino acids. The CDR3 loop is CATSRDPSGVSYNEQFF. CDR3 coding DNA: TGTGCCACCAGCAGAGATCCCAGCGGGGTCTCCTACAATGAGCAGTTCTTC.

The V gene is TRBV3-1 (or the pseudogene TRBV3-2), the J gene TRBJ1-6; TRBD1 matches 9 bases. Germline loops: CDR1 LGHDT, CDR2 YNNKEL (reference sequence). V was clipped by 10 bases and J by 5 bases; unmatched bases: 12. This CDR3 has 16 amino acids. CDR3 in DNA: TGTGCCATCAAACGAGGGACAGGGACCCATAATTCACCCCTCCACTTT. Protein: CAIKRGTGTHNSPLHF.

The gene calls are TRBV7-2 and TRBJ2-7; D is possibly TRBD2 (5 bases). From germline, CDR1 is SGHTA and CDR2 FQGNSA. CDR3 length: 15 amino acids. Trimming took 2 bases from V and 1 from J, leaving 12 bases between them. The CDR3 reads CASSLSGGRSYEQYF. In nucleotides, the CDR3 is TGTGCCAGCAGCTTATCGGGCGGGCGATCCTACGAGCAGTACTTC.

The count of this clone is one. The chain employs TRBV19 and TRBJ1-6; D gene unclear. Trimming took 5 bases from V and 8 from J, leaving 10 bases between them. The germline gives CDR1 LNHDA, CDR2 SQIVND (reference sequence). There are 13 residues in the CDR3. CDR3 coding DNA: TGTGCCAGTAGTGTTCCCGGAGATTCACCCCTCCACTTT. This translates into CASSVPGDSPLHF.

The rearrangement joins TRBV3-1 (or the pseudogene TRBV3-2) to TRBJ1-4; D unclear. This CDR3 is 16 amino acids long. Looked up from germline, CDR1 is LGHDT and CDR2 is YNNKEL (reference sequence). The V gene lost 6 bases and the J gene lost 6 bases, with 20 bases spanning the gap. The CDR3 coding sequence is TGTGCCAGCAGTCATGGAGAGAGGCAGTGGGATGAAAAACTGTTTTTT. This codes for CASSHGERQWDEKLFF.

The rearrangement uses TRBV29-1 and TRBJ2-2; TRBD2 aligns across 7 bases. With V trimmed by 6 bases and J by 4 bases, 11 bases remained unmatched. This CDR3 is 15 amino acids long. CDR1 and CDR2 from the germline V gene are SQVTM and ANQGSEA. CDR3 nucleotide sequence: TGCAGCGTCCGCCGTGGGGCGGGAGTCACCGGGGAGCTGTTTTTT. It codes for CSVRRGAGVTGELFF.

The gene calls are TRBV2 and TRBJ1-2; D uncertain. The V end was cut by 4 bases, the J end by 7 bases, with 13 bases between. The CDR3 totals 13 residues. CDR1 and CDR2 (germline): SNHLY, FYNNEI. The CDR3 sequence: CASSVDWSPGYTF. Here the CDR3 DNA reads TGTGCCAGCAGTGTTGATTGGAGTCCTGGCTACACCTTC. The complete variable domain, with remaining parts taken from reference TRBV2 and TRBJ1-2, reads EPEVTQTPSHQVTQMGQEVILRCVPISNHLYFYWYRQILGQKVEFLVSFYNNEISEKSEIFDDQFSVERPDGSNFTLKIRSTKLEDSAMYFCASSVDWSPGYTFGSGTRLTVV.

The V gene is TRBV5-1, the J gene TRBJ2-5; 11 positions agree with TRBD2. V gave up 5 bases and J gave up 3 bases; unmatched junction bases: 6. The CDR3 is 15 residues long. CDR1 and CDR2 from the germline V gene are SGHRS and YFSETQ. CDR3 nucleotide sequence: TGCGCCAGCAGTAATAGCGGGGGGGCCGAAGAGACCCAGTACTTC. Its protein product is CASSNSGGAEETQYF. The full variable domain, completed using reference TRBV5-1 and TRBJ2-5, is KAGVTQTPRYLIKTRGQQVTLSCSPISGHRSVSWYQQTPGQGLQFLFEYFSETQRNKGNFPGRFSGRQFSNSRSEMNVSTLELGDSALYLCASSNSGGAEETQYFGPGTRLLVL.

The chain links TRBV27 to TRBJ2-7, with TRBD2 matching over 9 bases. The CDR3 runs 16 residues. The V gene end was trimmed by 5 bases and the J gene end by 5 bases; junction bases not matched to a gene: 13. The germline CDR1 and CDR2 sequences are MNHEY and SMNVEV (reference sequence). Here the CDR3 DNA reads TGTGCCAGCAGTAACCGACGCGGGGGGGCCGTGGACGAGCAGTACTTC. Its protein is CASSNRRGGAVDEQYF.

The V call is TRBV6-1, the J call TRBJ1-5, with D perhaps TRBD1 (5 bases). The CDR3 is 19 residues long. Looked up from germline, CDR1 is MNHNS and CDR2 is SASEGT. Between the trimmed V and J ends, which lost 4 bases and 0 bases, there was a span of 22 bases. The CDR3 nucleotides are TGTGCCAGCAGTGGACGGAGACAGACAGCCCCATATAGCAATCAGCCCCAGCATTTT. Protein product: CASSGRRQTAPYSNQPQHF.

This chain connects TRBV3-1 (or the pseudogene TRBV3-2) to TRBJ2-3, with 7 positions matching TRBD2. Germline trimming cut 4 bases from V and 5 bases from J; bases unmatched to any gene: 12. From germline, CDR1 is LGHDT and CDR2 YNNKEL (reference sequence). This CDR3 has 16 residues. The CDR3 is CASSLQVREFGDTQYF. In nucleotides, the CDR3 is TGTGCCAGCAGCCTCCAAGTGCGGGAGTTCGGAGATACGCAGTATTTT.

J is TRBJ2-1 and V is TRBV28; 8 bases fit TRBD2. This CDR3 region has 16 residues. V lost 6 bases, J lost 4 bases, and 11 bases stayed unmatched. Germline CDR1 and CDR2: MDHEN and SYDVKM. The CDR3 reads CASSPRGGGRYNEQFF. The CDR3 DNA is TGTGCCAGCAGCCCACGTGGGGGCGGGAGGTACAATGAGCAGTTCTTC.